This T cell receptor beta chain was recovered during a study of blood T cell repertoires in COVID-19 (TCRdb year 2020). Background for the entire study: The collaborator samples originated in the United States, Italy and Spain and spanned the acute and convalescent phases of COVID-19. The prospective study material was composed of cDNA or gDNA derived from T cells, B-cell-depleted T cells, or PBMCs. Deeply sampled blood TCRbeta repertoires from subjects exposed to, actively infected with, or recovered from COVID-19 were included in the dataset. A freely available public database, intended as a resource for researchers studying the immune response to SARS-CoV-2, is where the repertoires were released. Samples came from the ongoing ImmuneRACE study (first 160 participants) plus 1,254 subjects from 6 global collaborators. Sample metadata almost always included a de-identified subject ID, COVID-19 status, age in years and sex. HLA class I and class II types, where available, came from metadata supplied by the sample provider rather than from assay-based typing. The research as a whole found: The amount of clinical and demographic metadata varied by source and participant and was provided uncurated.

One collaborating source in Seattle enrolled patients while the patients were actively infected and followed the patients over time throughout the course of disease. Each collaborating institution followed its own protocols to collect whole blood in K2EDTA tubes. For TCRbeta analysis, collaborators shipped samples in one of three forms: frozen whole blood, isolated PBMCs, or DNA extracted from either of those sample types. TCRbeta CDR3 regions were amplified from genomic DNA using the immunoSEQ Assay, a bias-controlled multiplex PCR. On the study's bioinformatics: Nucleated cell counts per sample were estimated from amplification of reference gene primers within the assay. To quantify the absolute abundance of each unique TCRbeta CDR3 rearrangement, sequence reads were collapsed and filtered. Productive Simpson clonality was computed per sample as the square root of Simpson's diversity index over productive rearrangements. What TCRdb holds here is the immuneACCESS table cut down to in-frame rearrangements. Part of the clones is not present; checked against another copy, under half of the missing clones reflect an unresolved V gene, and the others are unexplained. V and J calls and clone size come straight from that table; D and trimming were deduced from the DNA. The sample table holds about 200,000 clones, of which 92% were seen once. The ten largest make up around 0.84% of the sample.

On this clone: No antigen is known for it. Within one base of it there is no much larger clone, and no base qualities were kept.

The source of this sequence is a man aged 55 to 69 with COVID-19, enrolled during active disease. Sequences were obtained from peripheral blood.

The DNA reads TGTGCCAGCAGCCCATACTCGGGACTCCTTGAAACAGGCACTGAAGCTTTCTTT. It specifies CASSPYSGLLETGTEAFF. Here the chain combines TRBV7-9 and TRBJ1-1, with TRBD1 tentatively as D gene (5 bases match). The CDR1 and CDR2 encoded by the germline V gene (reference sequence) are SEHNR and FQNEAQ. The CDR3 measures 18 amino acids from cysteine to phenylalanine. The sequence is cut down to CDR3 DNA, 54 bases in frame from base 1. The V and J ends are trimmed by 5 bases and 4 bases, leaving 26 bases between them. The full variable domain, completed from the reference TRBV7-9 and TRBJ1-1 proteins outside the CDR3, reads DTGVSQNPRHKITKRGQNVTFRCDPISEHNRLYWYRQTLGQGPEFLTYFQNEAQLEKSRLLSDRFSAERPKGSFSTLEIQRTEQGDSAMYLCASSPYSGLLETGTEAFFGQGTRLTVV.